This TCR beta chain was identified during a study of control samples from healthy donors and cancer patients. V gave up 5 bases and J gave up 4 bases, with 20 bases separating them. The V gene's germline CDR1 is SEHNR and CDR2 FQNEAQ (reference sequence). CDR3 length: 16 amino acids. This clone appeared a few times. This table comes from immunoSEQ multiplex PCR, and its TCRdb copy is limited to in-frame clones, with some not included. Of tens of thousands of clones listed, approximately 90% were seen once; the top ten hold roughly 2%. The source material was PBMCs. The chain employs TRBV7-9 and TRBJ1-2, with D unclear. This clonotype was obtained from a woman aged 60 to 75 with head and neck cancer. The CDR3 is CASSTSRGPIGYGYTF. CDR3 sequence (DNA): TGTGCCAGCAGCACCTCTAGAGGACCGATCGGCTATGGCTACACCTTC.